This is a list of T cell receptor beta chains from one sample in a study of T cell responses to AZD1222 COVID-19 vaccine. Here immunoSEQ multiplex PCR was the method, and the copy in TCRdb shows in-frame clones only, minus some. The data hold roughly 120,000 clones, with roughly 90% observed a single time. The starting material was peripheral blood, obtained on day 0 of MenACWY control vaccination. Receptors originate from an adult in good health. CDR3s include the opening cysteine and the closing phenylalanine or tryptophan. D genes are given only for firm matches. Size tells how often a clone was seen (once, few, many) or the class of an expanded clone, and some rows leave it out.

J gene,V gene,D gene,clone size,CDR3 DNA,CDR3 protein
TRBJ1-2,TRBV6-1,.,many,TGTGCCAGCAGTGAAGTCTCGTTAGCTAACTATGGCTACACCTTC,CASSEVSLANYGYTF
TRBJ1-6,TRBV12-3/TRBV12-4,.,.,TGTGCCAGCAGTCAACGGGATAATTCACCCCTCCACTTT,CASSQRDNSPLHF
TRBJ2-1,TRBV20-1,TRBD2,.,TGCAGTACAAGTGGGCTAGCGGGAGAAAGTGAGCAGTTCTTC,CSTSGLAGESEQFF
TRBJ1-6,TRBV6-5,.,.,TGTGCCAGCAGGCCTATGGAATCACCCCTCCACTTT,CASRPMESPLHF
TRBJ2-7,TRBV11-2,TRBD2,once,TGTGCCAGCAGCCCCGGGGACTACCGCTCCTACGAGCAGTACTTC,CASSPGDYRSYEQYF
TRBJ2-6,TRBV7-3,.,.,TGTGCCAGCAGCCCCCAGGGGTTAGGCGGGGCCAACGTCCTGACTTTC,CASSPQGLGGANVLTF
TRBJ1-5,TRBV28,.,.,TGTGCCAGCAGCCCCCCAGGGTATAGCAATCAGCCCCAGCATTTT,CASSPPGYSNQPQHF
TRBJ2-1,TRBV4-3,.,.,TGCGCCAGCAGCCAAGAGGTTGCGTTGGTACGCAATGAGCAGTTCTTC,CASSQEVALVRNEQFF
TRBJ2-7,TRBV27,.,.,TGTGCCAGCAGTTTCCGAACCTTTGGCTACGAGCAGTACTTC,CASSFRTFGYEQYF
TRBJ1-5,TRBV20-1,.,once,TGCAGTGCTAGTTGGACAGTAAGCAATCAGCCCCAGCATTTT,CSASWTVSNQPQHF
TRBJ2-5,TRBV11-2,.,.,TGTGCCAGCAGCCGCCTGATTTGGCGAGACCAAGAGACCCAGTACTTC,CASSRLIWRDQETQYF
TRBJ2-7,TRBV5-6,.,few,TGTGCCAGCAGCGTCCTCGGACAGATAAATACCTACGAGCAGTACTTC,CASSVLGQINTYEQYF
TRBJ2-5,TRBV28,.,.,TGTGCCAGCAGTTGGGCAAGCAGGGTGGAGACCCAGTACTTC,CASSWASRVETQYF
TRBJ1-2,TRBV6-1,.,.,TGTGCCAGCAGTGAAGGGGAGTATGGCTACACCTTC,CASSEGEYGYTF
TRBJ1-1,TRBV28,TRBD1,.,TGTGCCAGCAGTTTTACAGGGGTGGGCTCTGAAGCTTTCTTT,CASSFTGVGSEAFF
TRBJ2-5,TRBV30,.,once,TGTGCCTGGGGACAGCTAGAGACCCAGTACTTC,CAWGQLETQYF
TRBJ1-1,TRBV7-3,.,.,TGTGCCAGCAGCCCCCATTCTCTAGGGGCTAACACTGAAGCTTTCTTT,CASSPHSLGANTEAFF
TRBJ1-2,TRBV14,.,.,TGTGCCAGCAGCCTGGGGACCTCGGACTATGGCTACACCTTC,CASSLGTSDYGYTF
TRBJ1-6,TRBV15,.,.,TGTGCCACCAGCAGAGGACAGAACAATTCACCCCTCCACTTT,CATSRGQNNSPLHF
TRBJ1-1,TRBV5-4,.,once,TGTGCCAGCAGCTTGATTGGGGGTTTGAACACTGAAGCTTTCTTT,CASSLIGGLNTEAFF
TRBJ2-7,TRBV28,.,.,TGTGCCAGCAGTTTATGGTCCGGAACCTACGAGCAGTACTTC,CASSLWSGTYEQYF
TRBJ1-2,TRBV29-1,TRBD1,.,TGCAGCGTTGAAGAGACAGGGCGGGGTGGCTACACCTTC,CSVEETGRGGYTF
TRBJ1-6,TRBV5-1,.,.,TGCGCCAGCCAGGGGTCACCGGATAATTCACCCCTCCACTTT,CASQGSPDNSPLHF
TRBJ1-5,TRBV18,.,.,TGTGCCAGCTCACCGGATGAGGAGCAGCCCCAGCATTTT,CASSPDEEQPQHF
TRBJ2-3,TRBV7-9,TRBD2,.,TGTGCCAGCAGCCCCACAAGCGGGGCACTAGATACGCAGTATTTT,CASSPTSGALDTQYF
TRBJ1-3,TRBV18,TRBD1,.,TGTGCCAGCTCAATCAAGGGACAGGGGAACTCTGGAAACACCATATATTTT,CASSIKGQGNSGNTIYF
TRBJ1-1,TRBV6-4,.,.,TGTGCCAGCAGCCGACAAGGAAACACTGAAGCTTTCTTT,CASSRQGNTEAFF
TRBJ2-7,TRBV19,.,.,TGTGCCAGTAGTCAGGGCCAGGCAGGGGCTCCCTACGAGCAGTACTTC,CASSQGQAGAPYEQYF
TRBJ2-7,TRBV12-3/TRBV12-4,.,.,TGTGCCAGCAGTTTTGGGGGGGCTTACGAGCAGTACTTC,CASSFGGAYEQYF
TRBJ1-5,TRBV19,.,.,TGTGCCAGTAGAGATATATGGGGCCAGTCGGTATATCAGCCCCAGCATTTT,CASRDIWGQSVYQPQHF
TRBJ1-4,TRBV2,.,.,TGTGCCAGCAGTGGGACGGACGTAACTAATGAAAAACTGTTTTTT,CASSGTDVTNEKLFF
TRBJ2-5,TRBV7-9,TRBD1,.,TGTGCCAGCAGTCCCCAGACAGGGCATCAAGAGACCCAGTACTTC,CASSPQTGHQETQYF
TRBJ2-1,TRBV7-2,TRBD2,.,TGTGCCAGCAGCTTATGGTACCCTACAGCGGGGGCCCTTAATGAGCAGTTCTTC,CASSLWYPTAGALNEQFF
TRBJ2-7,TRBV6-2/TRBV6-3,TRBD2,.,TGTGCCAGCAGTTACTCGAAAGGCGGGAGGGCCCTGTACGAGCAGTACTTC,CASSYSKGGRALYEQYF
TRBJ2-2,TRBV10-3,.,.,TGTGCCATCAGTACGGGGGAAAGTACCGGGGAGCTGTTTTTT,CAISTGESTGELFF
TRBJ2-1,TRBV7-3,.,once,TGTGCCAGCAGCCCACAGCCGACAGCCGGATACAATGAGCAGTTCTTC,CASSPQPTAGYNEQFF
TRBJ2-7,TRBV7-2,.,.,TGTGCCAGCGCCGAGGGGACTTCCCCCTACTACGAGCAGTACTTC,CASAEGTSPYYEQYF
TRBJ2-2,TRBV25-1,TRBD1,.,TGTGCCAGCAGTGGTTTACCCGGGACAGGGGACACCGGGGAGCTGTTTTTT,CASSGLPGTGDTGELFF
TRBJ2-2,TRBV6-5,TRBD2,.,TGTGCCAGCAGTTTATTCCTAGCGGGAAACACCGGGGAGCTGTTTTTT,CASSLFLAGNTGELFF
TRBJ2-7,TRBV7-3,TRBD2,.,TGTGCCAGCAGCCCAACTAGCGGCTCCTACGAGCAGTACTTC,CASSPTSGSYEQYF
TRBJ1-2,TRBV25-1,TRBD1,once,TGTGCCAGCAGTTCTACAGGGGGAGCTAACTATGGCTACACCTTC,CASSSTGGANYGYTF
TRBJ1-3,TRBV4-3,.,once,TGCGCCAGCAGTCTTAGGACAGAAAAGTTTATCTCTGGAAACACCATATATTTT,CASSLRTEKFISGNTIYF
TRBJ2-4,TRBV3-1/TRBV3-2,TRBD1,.,TGTGCCAGCAGCCAAAAACCCGCGACAGGGCGGCCGGAAGACATTCAGTACTTC,CASSQKPATGRPEDIQYF
TRBJ2-3,TRBV30,.,once,TGTGCCTGGAGTGGGGGATCGAGAGATACGCAGTATTTT,CAWSGGSRDTQYF
TRBJ1-1,TRBV2,TRBD1,.,TGTGCCGGGGACAGGGATGGCACTGAAGCTTTCTTT,CAGDRDGTEAFF
TRBJ2-1,TRBV15,.,.,TGTGCCACCAGCAGAGGCGGTTTTTACAATGAGCAGTTCTTC,CATSRGGFYNEQFF
TRBJ2-1,TRBV28,TRBD2,.,TGTGCCAGCAGTTTACTGCGGGAGGGGGGTAGGGAGCAGTTCTTC,CASSLLREGGREQFF
TRBJ1-1,TRBV4-2,TRBD1,.,TGTGCCAGCAGCCAAGAGTCAGGGACAGACACGAACACTGAAGCTTTCTTT,CASSQESGTDTNTEAFF
TRBJ1-1,TRBV28,.,.,TGTGCCAGCACCATACCTTGGGGAGGGGCGGGGAACACTGAAGCTTTCTTT,CASTIPWGGAGNTEAFF
TRBJ1-6,TRBV5-1,.,.,TGCGCCAGCAGCTTAGGCAGGGCAAGCGAGAATTCACCCCTCCACTTT,CASSLGRASENSPLHF
TRBJ2-2,TRBV7-6,TRBD2,once,TGTGCCAGCAGCCCCCGGACTAGCGGGGGGCCGGGCGGGGAGCTGTTTTTT,CASSPRTSGGPGGELFF
TRBJ1-2,TRBV4-3,.,.,TGCGCCAGCAGCCATCTTTTATATGGGCAGGGGATTGACTCCTCGGGCTACACCTTC,CASSHLLYGQGIDSSGYTF
TRBJ1-1,TRBV9,.,.,TGTGCCAGCAGCGAACAGGTGAACACTGAAGCTTTCTTT,CASSEQVNTEAFF
TRBJ1-5,TRBV29-1,TRBD1,.,TGCAGCGTGGAAACAGGGGGAGGTCAGCCCCAGCATTTT,CSVETGGGQPQHF